The clone carrying this T cell receptor beta chain was counted a single time. What it binds is unknown. This specimen comes from a study of cytomegalovirus exposure and HLA in healthy donors. V lost 6 bases to trimming and J lost 0 bases, with 15 bases between them. There are 16 residues in the CDR3. CDR1 is MDHEN and CDR2 is SYDVKM in the germline V gene. A multiplex PCR was run with 60 Vbeta primers and 13 Jbeta primers. Per the study methods: About 9.9 million of the approximately 80 million unique TCR beta chains counted in a later analysis were shared. Sequencing was performed with immunoSEQ multiplex PCR; in TCRdb, only in-frame clones are kept and a portion is missing. The D gene and trimming were derived from the DNA, and the V and J assignments and clone size from that table. This sample has about 150,000 clones; over 70% occur once, and the top ten carry roughly 3%. Study results and caveats: Within an earlier analysis, most TCR beta V segments proved productive either about 90% or about 30% of the time. The authors later linked a missense DCLRE1C variant to TCR beta V- and J-gene trimming. Investigators reported 150 to 200 TCR beta chains as tied to cytomegalovirus.

Sequenced: PBMCs. The rearrangement links TRBV28 to TRBJ1-3; D is perhaps TRBD1 (5 bases). The sequence was obtained from a woman aged 45-65 years in good health and CMV-seropositive. This CDR3 reads CASSSPGESSGNTIYF. In DNA form, the CDR3 reads TGTGCCAGCAGCTCCCCGGGGGAATCCTCTGGAAACACCATATATTTT.